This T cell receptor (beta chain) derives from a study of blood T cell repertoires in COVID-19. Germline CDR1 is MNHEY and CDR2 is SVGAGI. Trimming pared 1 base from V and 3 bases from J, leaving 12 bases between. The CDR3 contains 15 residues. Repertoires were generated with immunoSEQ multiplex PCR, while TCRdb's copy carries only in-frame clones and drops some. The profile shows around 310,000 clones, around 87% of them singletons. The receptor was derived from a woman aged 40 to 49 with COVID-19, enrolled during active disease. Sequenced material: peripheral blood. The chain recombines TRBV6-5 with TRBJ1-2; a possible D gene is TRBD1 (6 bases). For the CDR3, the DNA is TGTGCCAGCAGTTACTTCGCGGGGGCGCACTATGGCTACACCTTC. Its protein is CASSYFAGAHYGYTF.